This paragraph reports one T cell receptor (beta chain). The antigen is not known. These data originate in a study of tumor-infiltrating lymphocytes in localized non-small cell lung cancer. Across the study: The cohort mixed smokers and never-smokers, several histologies, and some post-neoadjuvant-chemotherapy samples. General observations from the study: Different pieces of the same tissue went to different assays, confounding technical variation with intratumor heterogeneity. TCR sequencing covered a subset of patients with enough tissue. Higher tumor T cell infiltration than in uninvolved lung was supported by TCRbeta sequencing.

TCRdb keeps only in-frame clones here, not all; method: immunoSEQ multiplex PCR. The data hold roughly 8,000 clones, with 55% to 70% observed a single time. In germline, CDR1 is MNHEY, CDR2 SVGAGI. CDR3 length: 13 amino acids. V dropped 5 bases and J dropped 0 bases, with 7 bases sitting between them. Source material: uninvolved lung tissue not adjacent to the tumor. The sequence came from a human donor with non-small cell lung cancer. This chain connects TRBV6-5 to TRBJ1-1; D is unresolved. CDR3 bases: TGTGCCAGCAGTCTTCGAATGAACACTGAAGCTTTCTTT. This encodes CASSLRMNTEAFF.